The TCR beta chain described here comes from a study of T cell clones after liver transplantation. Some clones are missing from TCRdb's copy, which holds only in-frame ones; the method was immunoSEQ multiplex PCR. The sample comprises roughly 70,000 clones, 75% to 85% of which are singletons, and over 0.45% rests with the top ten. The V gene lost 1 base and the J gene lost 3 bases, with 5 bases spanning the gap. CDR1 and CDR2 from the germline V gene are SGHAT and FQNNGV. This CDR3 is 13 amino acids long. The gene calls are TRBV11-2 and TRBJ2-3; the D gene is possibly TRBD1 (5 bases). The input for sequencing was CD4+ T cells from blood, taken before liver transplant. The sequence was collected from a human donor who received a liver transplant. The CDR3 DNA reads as TGTGCCAGCAGCTTAGGACAGACAGATACGCAGTATTTT. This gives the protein CASSLGQTDTQYF.